This paragraph covers one T cell receptor beta chain sequence. V shed 1 base and J shed 0 bases, with 7 bases lying between them. The length of the CDR3 is 15 residues. CDR1 and CDR2 from the germline V gene are MGHRA and YSYEKL. This specimen belongs to a study of cytomegalovirus exposure and HLA in healthy donors. Sequenced by immunoSEQ multiplex PCR; TCRdb stores in-frame clones only, minus some. The sample has about 90,000 clones, 84% seen once. Sequenced sample: PBMCs. The V and J genes are TRBV4-1 and TRBJ1-3, with D unclear. The TCR sequence derives from a woman aged 18-29 years in good health and CMV-seropositive. The CDR3 DNA reads as TGCGCCAGCAGCCAAGCCCCCAACTCTGGAAACACCATATATTTT. Residues: CASSQAPNSGNTIYF.